This section outlines one TCR beta chain sequence together with its context. The sample originates from a study of cytomegalovirus exposure and HLA in healthy donors. With 60 Vbeta and 13 Jbeta primers, the PCR was carried out. Clones were read by immunoSEQ multiplex PCR, and TCRdb kept only the in-frame ones, dropping some. The data show 150,000 to 200,000 clones, around 83% seen once. Germline-derived CDR1 and CDR2 are MNHNS and SASEGT. V was clipped by 2 bases and J by 7 bases, with 11 bases between them. This CDR3 contains 13 residues. The source is a girl aged 2 to 9 in good health and CMV-seropositive. The chain has TRBV6-1 and TRBJ2-5; a possible D gene is TRBD2 (6 bases). The specimen sequenced was PBMCs. The CDR3, as DNA: TGTGCCAGCAGTGAACCGGGAGTGGGGACCCAGTACTTC. It encodes CASSEPGVGTQYF.